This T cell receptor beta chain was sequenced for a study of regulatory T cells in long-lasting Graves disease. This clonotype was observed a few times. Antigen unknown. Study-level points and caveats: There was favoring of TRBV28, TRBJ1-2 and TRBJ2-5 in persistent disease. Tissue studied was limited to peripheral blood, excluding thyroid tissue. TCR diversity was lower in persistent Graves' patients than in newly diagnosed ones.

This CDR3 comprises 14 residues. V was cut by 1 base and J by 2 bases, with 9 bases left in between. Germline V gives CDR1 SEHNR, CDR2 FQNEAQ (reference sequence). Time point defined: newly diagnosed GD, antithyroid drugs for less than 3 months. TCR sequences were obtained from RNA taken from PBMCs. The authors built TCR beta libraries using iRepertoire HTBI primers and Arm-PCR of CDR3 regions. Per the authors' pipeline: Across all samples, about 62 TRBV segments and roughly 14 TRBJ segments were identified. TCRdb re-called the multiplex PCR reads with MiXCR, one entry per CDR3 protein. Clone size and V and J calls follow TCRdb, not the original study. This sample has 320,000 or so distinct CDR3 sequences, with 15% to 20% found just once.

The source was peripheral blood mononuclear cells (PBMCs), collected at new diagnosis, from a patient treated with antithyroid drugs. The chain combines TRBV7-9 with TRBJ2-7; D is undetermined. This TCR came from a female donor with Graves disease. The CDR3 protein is CASSLVVSPYEQYF. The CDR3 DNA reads TGTGCCAGCAGCTTAGTAGTATCCCCCTACGAGCAGTACTTC.